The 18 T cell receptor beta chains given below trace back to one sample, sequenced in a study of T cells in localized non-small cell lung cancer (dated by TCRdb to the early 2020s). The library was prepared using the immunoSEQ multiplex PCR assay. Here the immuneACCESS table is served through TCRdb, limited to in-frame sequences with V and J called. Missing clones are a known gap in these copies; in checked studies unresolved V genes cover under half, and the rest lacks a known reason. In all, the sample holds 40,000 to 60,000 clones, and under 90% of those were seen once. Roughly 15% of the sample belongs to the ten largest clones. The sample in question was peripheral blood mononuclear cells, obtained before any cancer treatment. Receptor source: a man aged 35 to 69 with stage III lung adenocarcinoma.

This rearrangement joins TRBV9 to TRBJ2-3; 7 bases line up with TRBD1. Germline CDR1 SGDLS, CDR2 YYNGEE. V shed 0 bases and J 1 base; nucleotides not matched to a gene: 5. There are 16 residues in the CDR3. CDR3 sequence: CASSVAAGGGTDTQYF. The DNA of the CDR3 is TGTGCCAGCAGCGTAGCGGCAGGGGGAGGCACAGATACGCAGTATTTT.

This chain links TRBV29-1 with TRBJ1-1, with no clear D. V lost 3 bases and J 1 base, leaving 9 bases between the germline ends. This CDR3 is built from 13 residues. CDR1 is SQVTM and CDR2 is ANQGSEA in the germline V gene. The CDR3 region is CSVDFRRNTEAFF. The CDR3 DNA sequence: TGCAGCGTTGATTTCAGGAGGAACACTGAAGCTTTCTTT.

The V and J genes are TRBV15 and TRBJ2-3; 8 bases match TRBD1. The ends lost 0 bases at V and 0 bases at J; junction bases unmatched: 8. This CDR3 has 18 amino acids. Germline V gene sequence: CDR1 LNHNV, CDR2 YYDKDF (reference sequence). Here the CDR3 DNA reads TGTGCCACCAGCAGAGATCCCCCCCACAGGGGGAGCACAGATACGCAGTATTTT. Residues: CATSRDPPHRGSTDTQYF.

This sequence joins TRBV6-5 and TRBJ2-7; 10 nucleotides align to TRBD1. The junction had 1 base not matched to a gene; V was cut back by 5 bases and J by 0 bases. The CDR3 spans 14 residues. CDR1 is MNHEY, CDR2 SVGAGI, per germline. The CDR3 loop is CASSGTGVSYEQYF. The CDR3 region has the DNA TGTGCCAGCAGTGGGACAGGGGTCTCCTACGAGCAGTACTTC.

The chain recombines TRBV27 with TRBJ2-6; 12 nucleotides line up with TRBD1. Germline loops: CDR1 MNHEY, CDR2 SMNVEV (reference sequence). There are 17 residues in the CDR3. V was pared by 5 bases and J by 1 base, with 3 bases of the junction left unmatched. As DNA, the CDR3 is TGTGCCAGCAGTCCGGGACAGGGGGCGTCTGGGGCCAACGTCCTGACTTTC. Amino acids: CASSPGQGASGANVLTF.

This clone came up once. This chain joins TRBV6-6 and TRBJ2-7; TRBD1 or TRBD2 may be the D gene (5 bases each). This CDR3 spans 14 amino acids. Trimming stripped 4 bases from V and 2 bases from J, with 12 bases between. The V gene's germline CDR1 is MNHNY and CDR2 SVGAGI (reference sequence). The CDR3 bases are TGTGCCAGCAGTTTAATCGTGGGGGCCTACGAGCAGTACTTC. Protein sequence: CASSLIVGAYEQYF.

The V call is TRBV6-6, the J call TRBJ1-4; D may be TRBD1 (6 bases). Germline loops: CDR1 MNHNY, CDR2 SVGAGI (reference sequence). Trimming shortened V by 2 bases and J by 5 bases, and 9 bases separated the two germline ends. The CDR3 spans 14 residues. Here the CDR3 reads CASSYGQSNEKLFF. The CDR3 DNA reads TGTGCCAGCAGTTACGGACAGTCAAATGAAAAACTGTTTTTT.

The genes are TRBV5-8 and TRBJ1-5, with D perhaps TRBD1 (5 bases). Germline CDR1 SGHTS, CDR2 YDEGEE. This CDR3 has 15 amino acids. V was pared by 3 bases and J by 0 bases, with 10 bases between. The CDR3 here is CASSSGTDSNQPQHF. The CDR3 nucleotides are TGTGCCAGCAGCTCGGGGACCGATAGCAATCAGCCCCAGCATTTT.

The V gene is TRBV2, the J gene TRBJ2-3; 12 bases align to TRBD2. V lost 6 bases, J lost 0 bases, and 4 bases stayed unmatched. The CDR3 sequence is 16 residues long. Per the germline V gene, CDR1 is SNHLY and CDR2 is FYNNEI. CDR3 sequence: CASRLAGGQSTDTQYF. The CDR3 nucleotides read TGTGCCAGCAGACTAGCGGGGGGTCAGAGCACAGATACGCAGTATTTT.

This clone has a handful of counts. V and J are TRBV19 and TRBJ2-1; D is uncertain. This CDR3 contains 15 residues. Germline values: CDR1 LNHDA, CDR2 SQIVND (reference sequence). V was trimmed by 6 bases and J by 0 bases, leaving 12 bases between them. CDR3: CASRVWSNSYNEQFF. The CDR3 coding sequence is TGTGCCAGTAGAGTTTGGAGCAACTCCTACAATGAGCAGTTCTTC.

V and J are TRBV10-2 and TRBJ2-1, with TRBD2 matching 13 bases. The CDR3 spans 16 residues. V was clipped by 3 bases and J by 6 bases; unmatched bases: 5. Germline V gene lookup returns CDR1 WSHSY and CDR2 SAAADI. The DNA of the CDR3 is TGCGCCAGCAGTGACCCCGGACTAGCGGGGGTCAATGAGCAGTTCTTC. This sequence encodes CASSDPGLAGVNEQFF.

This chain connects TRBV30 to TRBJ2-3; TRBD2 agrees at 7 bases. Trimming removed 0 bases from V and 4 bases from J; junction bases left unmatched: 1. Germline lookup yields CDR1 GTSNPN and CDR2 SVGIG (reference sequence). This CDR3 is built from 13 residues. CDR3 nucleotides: TGTGCCTGGAGTGTTGGGGGGGCAGATACGCAGTATTTT. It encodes CAWSVGGADTQYF. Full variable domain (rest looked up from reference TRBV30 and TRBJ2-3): SQTIHQWPATLVQPVGSPLSLECTVEGTSNPNLYWYRQAAGRGLQLLFYSVGIGQISSEVPQNLSASRPQDRQFILSSKKLLLSDSGFYLCAWSVGGADTQYFGPGTRLTVL.

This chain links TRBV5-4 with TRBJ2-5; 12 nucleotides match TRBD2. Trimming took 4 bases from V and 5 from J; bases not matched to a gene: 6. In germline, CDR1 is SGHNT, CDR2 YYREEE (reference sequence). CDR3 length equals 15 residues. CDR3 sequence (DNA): TGTGCCAGCAGCACGCTAGCGGGGGGGAGGGAGACCCAGTACTTC. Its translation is CASSTLAGGRETQYF.

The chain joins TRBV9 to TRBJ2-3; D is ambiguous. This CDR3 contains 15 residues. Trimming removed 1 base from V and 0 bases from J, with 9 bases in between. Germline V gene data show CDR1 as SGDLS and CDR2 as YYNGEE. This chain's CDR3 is CASSVRQVSTDTQYF. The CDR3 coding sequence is TGTGCCAGCAGCGTAAGGCAAGTGAGCACAGATACGCAGTATTTT.

In nucleotides, the CDR3 is TGTGCCAGCAGCAAAGGGGACCCTAGCGGGGGGGCCGGGGTTTCCTACAATGAGCAGTTCTTC. The encoded protein is CASSKGDPSGGAGVSYNEQFF. V and J are TRBV21-1 and TRBJ2-1; the table's D call of TRBD2 was not tested on the DNA. TRBV21-1 corresponds to a pseudogene. The CDR3 has 21 residues.

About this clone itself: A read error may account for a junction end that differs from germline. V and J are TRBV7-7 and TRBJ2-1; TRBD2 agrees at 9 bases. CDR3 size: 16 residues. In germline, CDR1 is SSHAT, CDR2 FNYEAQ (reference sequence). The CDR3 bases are TGTGCTAGCAGCCCCGCGCTAGCGGGGTCCTACAATGAGCAGTTCTTC. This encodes CASSPALAGSYNEQFF.

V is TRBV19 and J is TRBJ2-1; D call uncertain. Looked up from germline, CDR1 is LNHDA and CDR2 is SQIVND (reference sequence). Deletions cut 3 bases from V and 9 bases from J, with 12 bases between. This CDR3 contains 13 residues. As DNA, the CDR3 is TGTGCCAGTAGTATTACTTCCTCGGGTGAGCAGTTCTTC. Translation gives CASSITSSGEQFF.

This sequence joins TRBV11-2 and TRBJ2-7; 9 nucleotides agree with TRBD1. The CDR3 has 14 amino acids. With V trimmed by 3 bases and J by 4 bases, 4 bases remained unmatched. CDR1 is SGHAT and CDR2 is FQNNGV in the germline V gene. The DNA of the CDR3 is TGTGCCAGCAGCTTCGGGACAGGGAGTTACGAGCAGTACTTC. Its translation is CASSFGTGSYEQYF.